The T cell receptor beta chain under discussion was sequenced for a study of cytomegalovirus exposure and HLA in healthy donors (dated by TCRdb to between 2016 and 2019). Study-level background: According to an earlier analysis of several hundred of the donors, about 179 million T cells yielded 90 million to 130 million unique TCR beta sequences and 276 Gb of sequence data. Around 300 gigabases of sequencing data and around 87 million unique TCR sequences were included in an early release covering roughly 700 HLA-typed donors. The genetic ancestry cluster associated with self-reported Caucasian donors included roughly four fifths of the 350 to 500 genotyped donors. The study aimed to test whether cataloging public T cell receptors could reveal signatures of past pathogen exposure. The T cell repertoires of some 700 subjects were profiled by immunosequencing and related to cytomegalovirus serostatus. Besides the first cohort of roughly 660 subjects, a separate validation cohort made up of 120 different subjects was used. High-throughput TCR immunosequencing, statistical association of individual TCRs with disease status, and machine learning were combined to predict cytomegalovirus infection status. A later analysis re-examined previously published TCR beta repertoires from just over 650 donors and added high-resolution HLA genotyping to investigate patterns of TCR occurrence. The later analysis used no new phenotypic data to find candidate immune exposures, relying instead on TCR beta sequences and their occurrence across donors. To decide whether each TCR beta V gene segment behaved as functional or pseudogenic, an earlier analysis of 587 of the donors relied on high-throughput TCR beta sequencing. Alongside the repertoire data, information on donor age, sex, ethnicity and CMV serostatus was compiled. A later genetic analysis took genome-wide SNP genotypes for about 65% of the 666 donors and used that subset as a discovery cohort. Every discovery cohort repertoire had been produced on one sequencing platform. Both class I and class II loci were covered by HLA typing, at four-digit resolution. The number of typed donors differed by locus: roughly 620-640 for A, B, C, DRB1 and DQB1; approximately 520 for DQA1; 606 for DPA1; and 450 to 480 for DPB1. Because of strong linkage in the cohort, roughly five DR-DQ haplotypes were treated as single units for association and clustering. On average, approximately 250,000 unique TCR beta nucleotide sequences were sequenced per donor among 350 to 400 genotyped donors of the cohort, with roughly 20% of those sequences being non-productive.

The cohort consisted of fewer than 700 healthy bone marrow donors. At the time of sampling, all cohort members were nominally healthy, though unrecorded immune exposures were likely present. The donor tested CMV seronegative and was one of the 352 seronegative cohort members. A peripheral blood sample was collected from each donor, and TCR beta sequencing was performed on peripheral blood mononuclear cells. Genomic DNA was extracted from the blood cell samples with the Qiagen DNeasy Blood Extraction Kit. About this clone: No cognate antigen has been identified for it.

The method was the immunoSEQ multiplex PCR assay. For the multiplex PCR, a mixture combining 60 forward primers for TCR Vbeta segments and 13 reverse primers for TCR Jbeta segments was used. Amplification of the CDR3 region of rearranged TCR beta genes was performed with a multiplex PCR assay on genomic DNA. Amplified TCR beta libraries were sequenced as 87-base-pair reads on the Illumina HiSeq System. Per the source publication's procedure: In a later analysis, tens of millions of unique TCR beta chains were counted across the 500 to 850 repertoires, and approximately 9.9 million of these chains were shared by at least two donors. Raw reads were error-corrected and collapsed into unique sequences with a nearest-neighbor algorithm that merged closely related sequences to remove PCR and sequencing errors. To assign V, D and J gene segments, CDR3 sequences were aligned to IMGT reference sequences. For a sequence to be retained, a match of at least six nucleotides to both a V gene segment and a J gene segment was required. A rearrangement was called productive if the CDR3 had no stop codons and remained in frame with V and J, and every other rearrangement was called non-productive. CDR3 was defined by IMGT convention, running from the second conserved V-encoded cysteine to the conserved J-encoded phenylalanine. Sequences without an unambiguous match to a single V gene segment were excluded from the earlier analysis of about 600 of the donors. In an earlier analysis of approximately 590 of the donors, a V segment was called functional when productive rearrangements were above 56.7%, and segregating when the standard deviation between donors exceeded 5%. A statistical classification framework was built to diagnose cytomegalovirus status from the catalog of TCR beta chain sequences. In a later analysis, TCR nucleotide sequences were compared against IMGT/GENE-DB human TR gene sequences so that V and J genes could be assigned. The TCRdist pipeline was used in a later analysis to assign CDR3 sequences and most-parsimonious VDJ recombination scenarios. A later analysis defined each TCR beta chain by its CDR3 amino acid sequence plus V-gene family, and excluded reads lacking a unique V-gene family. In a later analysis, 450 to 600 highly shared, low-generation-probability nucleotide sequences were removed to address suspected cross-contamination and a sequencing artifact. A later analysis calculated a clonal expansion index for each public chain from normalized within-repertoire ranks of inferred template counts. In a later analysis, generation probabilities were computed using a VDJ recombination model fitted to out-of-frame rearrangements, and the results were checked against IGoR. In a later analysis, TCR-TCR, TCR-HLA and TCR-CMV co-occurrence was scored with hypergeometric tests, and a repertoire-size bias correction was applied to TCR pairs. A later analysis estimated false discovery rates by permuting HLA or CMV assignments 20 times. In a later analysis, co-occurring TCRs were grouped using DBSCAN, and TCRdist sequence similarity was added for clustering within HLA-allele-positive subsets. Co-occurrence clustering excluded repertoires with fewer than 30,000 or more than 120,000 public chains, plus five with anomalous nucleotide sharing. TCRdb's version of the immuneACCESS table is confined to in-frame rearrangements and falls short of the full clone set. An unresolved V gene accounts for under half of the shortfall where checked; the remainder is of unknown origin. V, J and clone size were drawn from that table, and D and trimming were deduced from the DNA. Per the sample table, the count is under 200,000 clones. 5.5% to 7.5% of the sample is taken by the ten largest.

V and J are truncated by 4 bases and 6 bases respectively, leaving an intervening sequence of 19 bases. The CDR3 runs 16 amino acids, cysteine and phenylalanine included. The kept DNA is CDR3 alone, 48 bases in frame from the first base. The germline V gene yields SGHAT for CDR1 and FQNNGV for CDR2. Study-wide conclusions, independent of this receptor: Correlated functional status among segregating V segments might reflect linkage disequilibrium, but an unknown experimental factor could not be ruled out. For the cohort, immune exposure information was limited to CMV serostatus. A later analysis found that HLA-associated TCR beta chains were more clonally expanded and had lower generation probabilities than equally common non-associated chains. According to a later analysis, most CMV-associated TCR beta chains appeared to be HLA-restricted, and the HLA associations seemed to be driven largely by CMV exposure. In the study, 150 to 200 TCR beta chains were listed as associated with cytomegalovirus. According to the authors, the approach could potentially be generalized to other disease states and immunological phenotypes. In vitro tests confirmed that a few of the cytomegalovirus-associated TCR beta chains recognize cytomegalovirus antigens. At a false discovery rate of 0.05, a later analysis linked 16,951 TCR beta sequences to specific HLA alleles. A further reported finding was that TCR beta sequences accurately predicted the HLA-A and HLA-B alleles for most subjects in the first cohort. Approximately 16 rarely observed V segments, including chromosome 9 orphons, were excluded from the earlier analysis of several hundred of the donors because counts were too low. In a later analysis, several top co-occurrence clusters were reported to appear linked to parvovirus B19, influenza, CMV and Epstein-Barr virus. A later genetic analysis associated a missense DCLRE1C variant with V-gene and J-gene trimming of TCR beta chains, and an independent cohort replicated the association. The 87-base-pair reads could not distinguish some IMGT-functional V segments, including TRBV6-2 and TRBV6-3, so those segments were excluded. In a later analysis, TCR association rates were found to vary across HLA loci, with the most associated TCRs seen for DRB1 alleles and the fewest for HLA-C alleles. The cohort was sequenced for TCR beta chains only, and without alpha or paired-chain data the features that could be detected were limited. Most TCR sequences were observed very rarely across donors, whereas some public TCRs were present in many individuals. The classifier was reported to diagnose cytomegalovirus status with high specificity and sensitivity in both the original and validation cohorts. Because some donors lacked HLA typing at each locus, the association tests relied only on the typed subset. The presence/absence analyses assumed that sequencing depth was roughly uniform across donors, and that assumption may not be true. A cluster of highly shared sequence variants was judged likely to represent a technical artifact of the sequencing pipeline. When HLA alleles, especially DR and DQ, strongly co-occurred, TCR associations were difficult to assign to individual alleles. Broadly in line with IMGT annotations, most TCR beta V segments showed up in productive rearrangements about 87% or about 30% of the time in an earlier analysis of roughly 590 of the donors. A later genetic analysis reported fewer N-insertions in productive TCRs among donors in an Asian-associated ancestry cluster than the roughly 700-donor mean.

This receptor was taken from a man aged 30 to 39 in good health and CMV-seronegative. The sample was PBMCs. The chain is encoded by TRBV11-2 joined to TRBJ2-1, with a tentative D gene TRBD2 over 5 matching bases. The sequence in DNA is TGTGCCAGCAGCTCGGCCGTGACTATCCGAGGCAATGAGCAGTTCTTC. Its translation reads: CASSSAVTIRGNEQFF.